This T cell receptor beta chain was sequenced in a study of T-cell memory formation after mild COVID-19. Overall study context: Clustering of TCRs was largely donor specific. Study-level results: Pre-infection memory carried some responding clones, suggesting that cross-reactive memory joined. Day 15 to 85 contractors were CD4/CD8 balanced; later expanders leaned CD4+.

This clonotype has only a few counts. Its antigen is not identified. Germline V lookup: CDR1 SGHNT, CDR2 YYREEE (reference sequence). This CDR3 is 14 amino acids long. V was pared by 4 bases and J by 9 bases, with 16 bases between. Constant-segment primers and 5'RACE yielded cDNA libraries for TCR alpha and TCR beta, each carrying sample barcodes and UMIs. TCRdb fed the 5' RACE reads into MiXCR, producing one record per CDR3 protein. This sample has hundreds of thousands of distinct CDR3 sequences; over 25% occur once, and the top ten carry approximately 12%. This TCR came from an adult woman who had mild COVID-19 (a few samples of this study predate the infection). Cell type and time point are not known. The rearrangement joins TRBV5-4 to TRBJ2-2; possible D gene TRBD1, 6 bases. The sequenced sample was PBMCs or a T cell subset sorted from them (not recorded which). The CDR3 DNA follows: TGTGCCAGCAGCCGAGAGGGGCAGGGGAGGGAGCTGTTTTTT. It yields the protein CASSREGQGRELFF.